The TCR beta chain described here comes from a study of blood T cell repertoires in COVID-19 (dated by TCRdb to about 2020). With respect to the entire study: Samples from collaborators originated in the United States, Italy and Spain and spanned both the acute and convalescent phases of COVID-19. Samples came from the ongoing ImmuneRACE study (first 160 participants) plus 1,254 subjects from 6 global collaborators. The repertoires were made available in a free public database intended to serve as a resource for research on the immune response to SARS-CoV-2. Subjects who had been exposed to COVID-19, were actively infected with it, or had recovered from it provided the deeply sampled blood TCRbeta repertoires that made up the dataset. Where available, HLA class I and class II types were obtained from metadata supplied by the sample provider rather than from assay-based typing. Nearly every sample came with metadata listing a de-identified subject ID, COVID-19 status, age in years and sex. The prospective study material was composed of cDNA or gDNA derived from T cells, B-cell-depleted T cells, or PBMCs.

Comments on this clone: No cognate antigen has been identified for it. Base-call qualities are not available, and no considerably larger clone is one nucleotide away.

Here V drops 2 bases and J drops 4 bases, and the junction holds 4 bases not matched to any gene. From the cysteine up to the phenylalanine, the CDR3 has a length of 14 residues. CDR3 DNA only is kept here, 42 bases in frame from base 1. Per the germline V gene, SGHTA is the CDR1 and FQGNSA is the CDR2. Findings and caveats that apply to the study as a whole: The quantity of clinical and demographic metadata differed by source and by participant and was supplied without curation.

TCRbeta CDR3 regions were amplified from genomic DNA using the immunoSEQ Assay, a bias-controlled multiplex PCR. In the authors' own workflow: The number of nucleated cells in each sample was estimated from the amplification of reference gene primers within the assay. To quantify the absolute abundance of each unique TCRbeta CDR3 rearrangement, sequence reads were collapsed and filtered. For each sample, productive Simpson clonality was calculated as the square root of Simpson's diversity index across productive rearrangements. The table comes from immuneACCESS by way of TCRdb, which keeps in-frame sequences with V and J called. Part of the clones is missing from these tables; in studies checked, under half for an unresolved V gene and the rest for unknown reasons. V and J calls plus clone size are reproduced from that table; the DNA served to infer D and trimming. This sample has 87,000 or so clones in its table, and 80% to 90% of those were observed once. Jointly, the top ten make up around 7% of the sample.

Whole blood was collected in K2EDTA tubes by collaborating institutions according to the institutions' own protocols. Collaborator samples were shipped for TCRbeta analysis as frozen whole blood, isolated PBMCs, or DNA extracted from either sample type. Recombination connected TRBV7-2 to TRBJ2-5, and 7 junctional nucleotides match TRBD2. Input material: peripheral blood. The sequence came from a human donor with acute or convalescent COVID-19. The donor label of this sample is uncertain. The CDR3 region: CASSLQRDRETQYF. The DNA is as follows: TGTGCCAGCAGCTTACAGCGGGATAGAGAGACCCAGTACTTC.